This T cell receptor (beta chain) stems from a study of T cell repertoires in cytomegalovirus infection. This clonotype showed up just once. This CDR3 comprises 17 residues. V lost 3 bases and J lost 5; bases outside the gene matches: 12. The germline CDR1 and CDR2 sequences are MGHRA and YSYEKL. TCRdb fed the reads into MiXCR, producing one record per CDR3 protein. Of hundreds of thousands of distinct CDR3 sequences in the sample, 20% to 25% were seen once. This clonotype was obtained from a human donor in good health (CMV status not recorded). Some clones in this sample may be carry-over from other donors' samples. Sequencing was done on a sample of CD8+ T cells from PBMCs. The gene calls are TRBV4-1 and TRBJ2-1; TRBD2 aligns across 8 bases. CDR3 in amino acids: CASSHTDIAGPNNEQFF. DNA for the CDR3: TGCGCCAGCAGCCATACGGACATAGCGGGGCCGAACAATGAGCAGTTCTTC.